These 20 T cell receptor beta chains were all obtained from the same sample, sequenced in a study of blood T cells in healthy people across ages. A second about 7 to 11 cycle PCR used barcoded and J-beta primers. TCRdb recomputed calls from the 5' RACE reads with MiXCR, one row per CDR3 protein. The sample lists more than 1 million distinct CDR3 sequences; around 45% were seen once. The sequencing sample was made of blood. Receptors were obtained from a woman aged 60-75 years in good health.

Only a few counts were recorded for this clonotype. The gene calls are TRBV6-5 and TRBJ2-5; 10 bases align to TRBD2. Germline CDR1 and CDR2: MNHEY and SVGAGI. This CDR3 comprises 14 residues. V was pared by 2 bases and J by 11 bases, with 8 bases of the junction left unmatched. CDR3 sequence reads: CASSYGGLAEEQYF. In DNA form, the CDR3 reads TGTGCCAGCAGTTACGGCGGACTAGCGGAGGAGCAGTACTTC.

This clonotype was counted only a few times. The chain carries TRBV29-1 and TRBJ2-1, with 9 bases identical to TRBD1. V shed 3 bases, J shed 9 bases, and the junction held 6 bases outside the gene matches. Germline assignment: CDR1 SQVTM and CDR2 ANQGSEA. This CDR3 spans 13 amino acids. Here the CDR3 reads CSVDRTGVGEQFF. As DNA, the CDR3 is TGCAGCGTTGACCGGACAGGGGTCGGTGAGCAGTTCTTC.

This clonotype has more than one count but fewer than ten. The chain carries TRBV11-2 and TRBJ2-1, with a tentative D call TRBD2 (6 bases). The V and J ends lost 5 bases and 5 bases respectively, with 25 bases between them. Germline CDR1 SGHAT, CDR2 FQNNGV. This CDR3 has 18 amino acids. Here the CDR3 DNA reads TGTGCCAGCAGCGCGAGAGAGGCTAGCGCCACGTTCAACAATGAGCAGTTCTTC. Translation: CASSAREASATFNNEQFF.

V usage is TRBV7-2 and J usage is TRBJ2-2; D is undetermined. This CDR3 contains 16 residues. V gave up 6 bases and J gave up 1 base, with 15 bases separating them. The V gene's germline CDR1 is SGHTA and CDR2 FQGNSA. This CDR3 is CASRKVDGRNTGELFF. For the CDR3, the DNA is TGTGCCAGCAGGAAAGTAGACGGGCGGAACACCGGGGAGCTGTTTTTT. Based on the CDR3 plus reference TRBV7-2 and TRBJ2-2, the full variable domain is GAGVSQSPSNKVTEKGKDVELRCDPISGHTALYWYRQSLGQGLEFLIYFQGNSAPDKSGLPSDRFSAERTGGSVSTLTIQRTQQEDSAVYLCASRKVDGRNTGELFFGEGSRLTVL.

The chain joins TRBV7-8 to TRBJ2-4; 11 bases agree with TRBD2. The CDR3 covers 19 residues. CDR1 and CDR2 (germline): SGHVS, FQNEAQ. V lost 5 bases to trimming and J lost 2 bases; unmatched junction nucleotides: 14. As DNA, the CDR3 is TGTGCCAGCAGCCGAACGACTAGCGGGAAGGGAGTTACCAAAAACATTCAGTACTTC. Protein product: CASSRTTSGKGVTKNIQYF.

This clonotype was seen a few times. The chain employs TRBV20-1 and TRBJ1-2; D unresolved. This CDR3 is 12 amino acids long. Germline V CDR1 and CDR2: DFQATT, SNEGSKA (reference sequence). The germline V and J ends were trimmed by 4 bases and 6 bases, with 12 bases remaining between them. CDR3 nucleotides: TGCAGTGCTAACATGGGGTATCATGGCTACACCTTC. It translates to CSANMGYHGYTF.

The table lists this clonotype with a few counts. The CDR3, as DNA: TGTGCCAGCAGCTCGCACCGGTGGGAGACCCAGTACTTC. This sequence encodes CASSSHRWETQYF. The chain combines TRBV7-6 with TRBJ2-5; D remains ambiguous. CDR3 size: 13 residues. Trimming removed 4 bases from V and 5 bases from J, with 11 bases in between. Germline lookup yields CDR1 SGHVS and CDR2 FNYEAQ.

The rearrangement joins TRBV14 to TRBJ1-1; no definite D call. Germline V CDR1 and CDR2: SGHDN, FVKESK. Trimming took off 1 base at V and 1 base at J, with 16 bases between the two ends. CDR3 length: 17 residues. Written as DNA, the CDR3 is TGTGCCAGCAGCCAAGTCGGCCTGGGGAGGTGGAACACTGAAGCTTTCTTT. This sequence encodes CASSQVGLGRWNTEAFF.

The chain employs TRBV5-1 and TRBJ2-3; D remains ambiguous. Germline V lookup: CDR1 SGHRS, CDR2 YFSETQ. The CDR3 extends over 13 amino acids. Trimming shortened V by 5 bases and J by 3 bases, and 10 bases separated the two germline ends. CDR3 nucleotides: TGCGCCAGCAGTCATGGTAGGACAGATACGCAGTATTTT. Residues: CASSHGRTDTQYF.

The sample holds a few counts of this clonotype. The chain links TRBV20-1 to TRBJ2-1, with D perhaps TRBD2 (5 bases). CDR3 size: 12 residues. CDR1 and CDR2 (germline): DFQATT, SNEGSKA (reference sequence). Trimming left V 5 bases short and J 15 bases short, with 20 bases between. Written as DNA, the CDR3 is TGCAGTGCTTCCAGACTTTTAGGAGGAGGGTTCTTC. Protein sequence: CSASRLLGGGFF.

Only a few counts were recorded for this clonotype. The rearrangement links TRBV29-1 to TRBJ1-5; D is perhaps TRBD1 (6 bases). CDR3 size: 12 residues. Deletions cut 4 bases from V and 3 bases from J, with 7 bases between. The germline V gene encodes CDR1 SQVTM and CDR2 ANQGSEA. CDR3 protein: CSVAGDNQPQHF. In DNA form, the CDR3 reads TGCAGCGTTGCAGGGGACAATCAGCCCCAGCATTTT.

This clonotype was seen ten or more times. The rearrangement joins TRBV20-1 to TRBJ2-7; TRBD2 aligns across 10 bases. V was pared by 6 bases and J by 4 bases, with 9 bases of the junction left unmatched. Per the germline V gene, CDR1 is DFQATT and CDR2 is SNEGSKA (reference sequence). This CDR3 is 14 amino acids long. CDR3: CSAISLAGLYEQYF. The CDR3 nucleotides are TGCAGTGCCATCTCACTAGCGGGGCTATACGAGCAGTACTTC.

The gene calls are TRBV12-3 or TRBV12-4 and TRBJ2-5, with D hard to call. This CDR3 has 14 amino acids. V dropped 6 bases and J dropped 11 bases, with 22 bases sitting between them. The CDR3 region has the DNA TGTGCCAGCAGCCGACTGGTAAGACACAATGAGCAGTACTTC. This codes for CASSRLVRHNEQYF.

V is TRBV4-1 and J is TRBJ2-5; 14 bases fit TRBD2. The CDR3 covers 15 residues. V lost 3 bases and J lost 5; bases outside the gene matches: 2. CDR1 MGHRA and CDR2 YSYEKL come from the germline V gene. CDR3 sequence reads: CASSQRLAGGETQYF. The CDR3 region has the DNA TGCGCCAGCAGCCAGAGACTAGCGGGAGGGGAGACCCAGTACTTC.

V and J are TRBV10-3 and TRBJ1-1; 7 nucleotides agree with TRBD1. Germline V gene data show CDR1 as ENHRY and CDR2 as SYGVKD. The length of the CDR3 is 14 residues. The V gene end was trimmed by 6 bases and the J gene end by 0 bases; junction bases not matched to a gene: 4. In nucleotides, the CDR3 is TGTGCCATCAGCGGGGGGACAGTGAACACTGAAGCTTTCTTT. Protein: CAISGGTVNTEAFF.

The chain carries TRBV10-2 and TRBJ2-3; a weak D match, TRBD2 (6 bases). The length of the CDR3 is 16 residues. V lost 3 bases to trimming and J lost 0 bases, with 13 bases between them. Germline CDR1 and CDR2: WSHSY and SAAADI. The CDR3: CASSDPAGASTDTQYF. The DNA of the CDR3 is TGCGCCAGCAGTGACCCAGCGGGTGCTAGCACAGATACGCAGTATTTT.

This clonotype was seen a handful of times. This chain joins TRBV7-8 and TRBJ2-5, with D perhaps TRBD2 (6 bases). The CDR3 sequence is 15 residues long. Deletions cut 3 bases from V and 4 bases from J, with 15 bases between. CDR1 is SGHVS, CDR2 FQNEAQ, per germline. The DNA of the CDR3 is TGTGCCAGCAGCTTCCGCCCCCAGGGAGGAGAGACCCAGTACTTC. Amino acid sequence: CASSFRPQGGETQYF.

DNA of the CDR3: TGTGCCAGCAGTAAACAGAGTGTAGTAGTGGGAAGAGAGACCCAGTACTTC. It yields the protein CASSKQSVVVGRETQYF. This chain joins TRBV27 and TRBJ2-7; D not certain. The end of the DNA fits TRBJ2-5 better, so the J call may be wrong. CDR3 length: 17 residues. The germline V gene has CDR1 MNHEY and CDR2 SMNVEV (reference sequence).

This clonotype turned up a few times. The chain has TRBV4-1 and TRBJ2-3; 8 bases are a match to TRBD1. V was clipped by 6 bases and J by 7 bases; unmatched bases: 12. This CDR3 spans 15 amino acids. Per germline, CDR1 MGHRA and CDR2 YSYEKL. The CDR3 loop reads CASRVTTGAPYTQYF. Here the CDR3 DNA reads TGCGCCAGCAGGGTCACGACAGGGGCTCCCTATACGCAGTATTTT.

Many counts were recorded for this clonotype. The chain couples TRBV6-5 to TRBJ2-7; D might be TRBD1 (6 bases). The V and J ends lost 6 bases and 7 bases respectively, with 16 bases between them. Germline CDR1 is MNHEY and CDR2 is SVGAGI. This CDR3 spans 13 amino acids. CDR3 in amino acids: CASRTGSQGEQYF. The DNA for the CDR3 is TGTGCCAGCAGGACAGGCAGCCAGGGTGAGCAGTACTTC.